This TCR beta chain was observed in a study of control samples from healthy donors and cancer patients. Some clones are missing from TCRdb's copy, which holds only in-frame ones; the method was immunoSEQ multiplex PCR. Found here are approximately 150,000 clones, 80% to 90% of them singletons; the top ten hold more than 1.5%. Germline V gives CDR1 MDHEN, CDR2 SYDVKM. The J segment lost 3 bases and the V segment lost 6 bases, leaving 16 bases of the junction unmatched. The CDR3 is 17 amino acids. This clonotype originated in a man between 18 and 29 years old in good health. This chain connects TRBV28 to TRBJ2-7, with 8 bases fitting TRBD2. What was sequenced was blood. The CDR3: CASRGSGGGTNLYEQYF. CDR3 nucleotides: TGTGCCAGCAGGGGCTCCGGGGGGGGCACCAACCTCTACGAGCAGTACTTC. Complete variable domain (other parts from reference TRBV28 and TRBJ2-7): DVKVTQSSRYLVKRTGEKVFLECVQDMDHENMFWYRQDPGLGLRLIYFSYDVKMKEKGDIPEGYSVSREKKERFSLILESASTNQTSMYLCASRGSGGGTNLYEQYFGPGTRLTVT.